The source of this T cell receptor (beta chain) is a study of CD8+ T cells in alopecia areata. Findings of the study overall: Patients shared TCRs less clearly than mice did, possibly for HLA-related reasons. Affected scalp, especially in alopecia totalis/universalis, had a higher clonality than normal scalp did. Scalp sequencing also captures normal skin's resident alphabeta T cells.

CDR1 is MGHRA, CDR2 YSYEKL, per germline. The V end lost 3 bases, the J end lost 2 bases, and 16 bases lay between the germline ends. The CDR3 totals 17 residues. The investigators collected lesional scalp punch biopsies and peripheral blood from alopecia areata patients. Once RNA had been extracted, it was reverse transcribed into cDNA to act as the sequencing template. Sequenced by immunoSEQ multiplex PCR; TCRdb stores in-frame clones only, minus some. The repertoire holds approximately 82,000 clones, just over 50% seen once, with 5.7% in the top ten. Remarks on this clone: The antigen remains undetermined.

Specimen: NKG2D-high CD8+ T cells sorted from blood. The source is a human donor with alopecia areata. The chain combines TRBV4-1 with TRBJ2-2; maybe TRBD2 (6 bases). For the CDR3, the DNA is TGCGCCAGCAGCCACGCTCCGGGACTGATTAACACCGGGGAGCTGTTTTTT. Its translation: CASSHAPGLINTGELFF.